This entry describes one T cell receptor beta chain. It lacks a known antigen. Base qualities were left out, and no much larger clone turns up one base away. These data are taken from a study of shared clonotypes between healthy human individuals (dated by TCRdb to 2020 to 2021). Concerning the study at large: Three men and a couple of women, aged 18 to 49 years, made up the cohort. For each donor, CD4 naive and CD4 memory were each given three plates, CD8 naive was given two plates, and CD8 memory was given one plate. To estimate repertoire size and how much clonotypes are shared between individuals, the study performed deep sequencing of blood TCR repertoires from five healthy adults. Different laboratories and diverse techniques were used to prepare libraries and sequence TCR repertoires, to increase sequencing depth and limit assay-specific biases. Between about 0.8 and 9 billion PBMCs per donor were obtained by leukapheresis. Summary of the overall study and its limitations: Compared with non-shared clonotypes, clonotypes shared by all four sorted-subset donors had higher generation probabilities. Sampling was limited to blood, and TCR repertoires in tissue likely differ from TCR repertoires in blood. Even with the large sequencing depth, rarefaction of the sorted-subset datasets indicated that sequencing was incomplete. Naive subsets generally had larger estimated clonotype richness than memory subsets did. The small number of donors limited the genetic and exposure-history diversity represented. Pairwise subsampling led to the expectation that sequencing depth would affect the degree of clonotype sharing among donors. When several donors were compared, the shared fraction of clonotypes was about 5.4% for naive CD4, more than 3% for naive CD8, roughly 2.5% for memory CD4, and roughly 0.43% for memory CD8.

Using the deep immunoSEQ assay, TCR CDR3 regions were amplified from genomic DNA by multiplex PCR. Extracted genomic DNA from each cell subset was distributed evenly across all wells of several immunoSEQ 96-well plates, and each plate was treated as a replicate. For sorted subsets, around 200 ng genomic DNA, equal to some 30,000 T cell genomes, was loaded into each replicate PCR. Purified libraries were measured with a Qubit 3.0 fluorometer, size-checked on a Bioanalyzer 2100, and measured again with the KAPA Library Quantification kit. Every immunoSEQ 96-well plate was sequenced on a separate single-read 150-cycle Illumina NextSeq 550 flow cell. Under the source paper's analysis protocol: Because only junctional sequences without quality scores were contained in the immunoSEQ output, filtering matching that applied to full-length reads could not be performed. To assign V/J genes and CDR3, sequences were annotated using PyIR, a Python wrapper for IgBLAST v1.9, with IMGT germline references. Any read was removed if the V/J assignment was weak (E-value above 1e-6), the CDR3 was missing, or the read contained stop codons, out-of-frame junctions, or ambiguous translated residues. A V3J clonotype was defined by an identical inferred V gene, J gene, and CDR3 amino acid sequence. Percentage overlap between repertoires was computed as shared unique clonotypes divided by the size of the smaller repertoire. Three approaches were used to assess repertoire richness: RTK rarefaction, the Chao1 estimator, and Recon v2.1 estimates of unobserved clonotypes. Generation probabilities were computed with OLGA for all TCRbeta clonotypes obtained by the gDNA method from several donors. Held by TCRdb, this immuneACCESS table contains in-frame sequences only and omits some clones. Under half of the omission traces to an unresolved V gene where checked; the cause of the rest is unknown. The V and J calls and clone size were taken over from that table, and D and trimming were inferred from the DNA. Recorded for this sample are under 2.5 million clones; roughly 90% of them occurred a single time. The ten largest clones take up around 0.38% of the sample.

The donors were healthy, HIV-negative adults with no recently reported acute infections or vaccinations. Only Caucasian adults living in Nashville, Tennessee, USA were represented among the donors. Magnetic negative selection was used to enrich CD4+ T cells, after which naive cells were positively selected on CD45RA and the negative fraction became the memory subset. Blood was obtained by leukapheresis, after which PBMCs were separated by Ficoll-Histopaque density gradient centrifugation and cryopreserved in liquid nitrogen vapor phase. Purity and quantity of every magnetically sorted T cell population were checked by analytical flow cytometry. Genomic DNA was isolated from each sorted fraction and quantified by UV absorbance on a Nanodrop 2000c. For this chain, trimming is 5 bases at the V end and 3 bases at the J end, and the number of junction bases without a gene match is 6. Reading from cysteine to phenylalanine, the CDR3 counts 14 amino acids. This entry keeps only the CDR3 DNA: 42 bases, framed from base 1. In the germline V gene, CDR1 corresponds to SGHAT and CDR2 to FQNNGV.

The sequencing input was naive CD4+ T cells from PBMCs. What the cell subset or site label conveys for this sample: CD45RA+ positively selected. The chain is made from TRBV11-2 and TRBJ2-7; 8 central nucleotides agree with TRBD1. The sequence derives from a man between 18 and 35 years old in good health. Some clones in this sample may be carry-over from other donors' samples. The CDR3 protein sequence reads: CASSLTGASYEQYF. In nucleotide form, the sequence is TGTGCCAGCAGCCTGACAGGGGCGAGCTACGAGCAGTACTTC.